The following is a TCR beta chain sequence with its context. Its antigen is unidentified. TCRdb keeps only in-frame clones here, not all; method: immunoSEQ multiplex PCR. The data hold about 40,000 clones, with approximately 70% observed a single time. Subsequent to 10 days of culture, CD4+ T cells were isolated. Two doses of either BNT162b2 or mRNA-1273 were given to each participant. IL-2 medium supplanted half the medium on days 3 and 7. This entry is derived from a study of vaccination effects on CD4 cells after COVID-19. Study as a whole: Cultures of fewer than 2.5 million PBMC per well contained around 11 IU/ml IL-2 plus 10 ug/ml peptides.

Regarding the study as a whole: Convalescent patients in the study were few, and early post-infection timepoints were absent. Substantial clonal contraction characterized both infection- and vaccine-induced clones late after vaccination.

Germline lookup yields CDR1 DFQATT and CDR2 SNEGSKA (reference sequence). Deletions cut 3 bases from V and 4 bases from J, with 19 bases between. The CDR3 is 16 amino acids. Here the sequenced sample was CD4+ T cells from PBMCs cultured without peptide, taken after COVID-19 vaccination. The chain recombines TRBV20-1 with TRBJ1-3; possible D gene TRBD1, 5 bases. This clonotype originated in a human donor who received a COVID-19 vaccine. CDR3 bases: TGCAGTGCTAGTACTCTTTTCGGGGCGGGAGGAAACACCATATATTTT. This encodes CSASTLFGAGGNTIYF.